This T cell receptor (beta chain) was observed in a study of regulatory and conventional T cells in RAG deficiency. The sorted conventional CD4+ T cells were CD25-low and CD127-high, with genomic DNA sequenced. As for this clone: Its antigen is unidentified.

The CDR3 is 15 residues long. Germline CDR1 is KGHSH and CDR2 is LQKENI. Trimming pared 3 bases from V and 6 bases from J, leaving 18 bases between. Sequenced by immunoSEQ multiplex PCR; TCRdb stores in-frame clones only, minus some. The sample shows about 29,000 clones, 90% to 95% of them seen only once. General study findings and limits: Shorter CDR3s in all patient subsets; >90% Treg-Tconv overlap in Omenn.

These data were also reused for a study on regulatory T cells. That source adds: The primer mix had 52 TRBV and 13 TRBJ primers. Regulatory T cells showed the strongest V-J pair restriction and V/J gene skewing among patient repertoires.

What was sequenced was CD25- CD4+ T cells sorted from blood. The V and J genes are TRBV18 and TRBJ2-7, with D possibly TRBD2 on 6 matching bases. The origin of this receptor is a human donor in good health. Here the CDR3 DNA reads TGTGCCAGCTCACCCTCGGGGGATACGATATTCGAGCAGTACTTC. Its protein is CASSPSGDTIFEQYF.